Below, 20 T cell receptor beta chains from the same sample are listed, as sequenced in a study of multiple sclerosis patients with progressive multifocal leukoencephalopathy. The method was immunoSEQ multiplex PCR; TCRdb's version includes in-frame clones alone and lacks a portion of them. The sample yields 30,000 or so clones, about 90% seen once. Time point here: time of PML onset. The sample was PBMCs, taken from a patient treated with natalizumab. All receptors come from a human donor with progressive multifocal leukoencephalopathy.

V is TRBV4-3 and J is TRBJ2-7; either TRBD1 or TRBD2 may supply D (5 bases each). Germline-derived CDR1 and CDR2 are LGHNA and YSLEER. CDR3 length equals 16 residues. V was shortened by 0 bases and J by 6 bases, with 18 bases between the two germline ends. CDR3 amino acids: CASSQDGGTVVSEQYF. The CDR3 bases are TGCGCCAGCAGCCAAGATGGTGGGACGGTGGTGAGCGAGCAGTACTTC.

The rearrangement uses TRBV11-2 and TRBJ2-7; 9 bases line up with TRBD2. The germline V gene has CDR1 SGHAT and CDR2 FQNNGV. The length of the CDR3 is 15 residues. V dropped 3 bases and J dropped 1; count of bases not matched to a gene: 4. The CDR3 coding sequence is TGTGCCAGCAGCTTGCCGAGCGGGAGGTCCTACGAGCAGTACTTC. Its protein product is CASSLPSGRSYEQYF.

This clone was observed a few times. J is TRBJ2-1 and V is TRBV10-3; possibly TRBD2 for D (5 bases). This CDR3 spans 16 amino acids. V was trimmed by 6 bases and J by 5 bases, leaving 20 bases between them. From germline, CDR1 is ENHRY and CDR2 SYGVKD. This CDR3 is CAISGRAGNANNEQFF. CDR3 in DNA: TGTGCCATCAGCGGTAGAGCCGGGAACGCGAACAATGAGCAGTTCTTC.

V gene TRBV4-2 combines with J gene TRBJ1-5; possible D gene TRBD1, 5 bases. The CDR3 runs to 15 residues. Germline CDR1 LGHNA, CDR2 YNFKEQ. Deletions cut 6 bases from V and 4 bases from J, with 16 bases between. The CDR3 spells CASRVSVGGNQPQHF. The CDR3, as DNA: TGTGCCAGCAGGGTCAGCGTCGGGGGTAATCAGCCCCAGCATTTT.

The chain has TRBV2 and TRBJ2-7; D is ambiguous. CDR3 length equals 14 residues. V was shortened by 1 base and J by 1 base, with 8 bases between the two germline ends. Germline V gene sequence: CDR1 SNHLY, CDR2 FYNNEI. CDR3 DNA: TGTGCCAGCAGTGAAGGGACGTATTCCTACGAGCAGTACTTC. Its protein product is CASSEGTYSYEQYF.

This rearrangement joins TRBV7-2 to TRBJ1-2; possible D gene TRBD1, 5 bases. The germline CDR1 and CDR2 sequences are SGHTA and FQGNSA. V lost 4 bases to trimming and J lost 7 bases, with 10 bases between them. This CDR3 is 12 amino acids long. CDR3 amino acids: CASSSTGFGYTF. The CDR3 region has the DNA TGTGCCAGCAGCTCAACAGGCTTTGGCTACACCTTC.

The chain is built from TRBV7-8 and TRBJ2-5; TRBD2 aligns across 9 bases. CDR1 and CDR2 from the germline V gene are SGHVS and FQNEAQ. This CDR3 spans 15 amino acids. J gave up 1 base and V 8 bases, and 8 bases lay outside the gene matches. The CDR3 region has the DNA TGTGCCAGCGGAGGACTAGCGATCTCCCAAGAGACCCAGTACTTC. Residues: CASGGLAISQETQYF. Variable domain in full (rest from reference TRBV7-8 and TRBJ2-5): GAGVSQSPRYKVAKRGQDVALRCDPISGHVSLFWYQQALGQGPEFLTYFQNEAQLDKSGLPSDRFFAERPEGSVSTLKIQRTQQEDSAVYLCASGGLAISQETQYFGPGTRLLVL.

The rearrangement uses TRBV25-1 and TRBJ2-7; TRBD1 matches 9 bases. V was pared by 7 bases and J by 2 bases, with 15 bases of the junction left unmatched. The CDR3 sequence is 17 residues long. Germline V lookup: CDR1 MGHDK, CDR2 SYGVNS. The CDR3 is CASTPEGKQGAPYEQYF. In nucleotides, the CDR3 is TGTGCCAGCACTCCGGAAGGGAAACAGGGGGCACCCTACGAGCAGTACTTC.

This chain joins TRBV9 and TRBJ2-7; 9 bases map to TRBD1. After removal of 2 bases from V and 6 bases from J, the junction contained 9 bases not matched to a gene. Germline-derived CDR1 and CDR2 are SGDLS and YYNGEE. The CDR3 sequence is 15 residues long. The CDR3 bases are TGTGCCAGCAGCGTTTACCCGGGACAGGGAACCGAGCAGTACTTC. It specifies CASSVYPGQGTEQYF. Drawing the rest from reference TRBV9 and TRBJ2-7, the complete variable domain is DSGVTQTPKHLITATGQRVTLRCSPRSGDLSVYWYQQSLDQGLQFLIQYYNGEERAKGNILERFSAQQFPDLHSELNLSSLELGDSALYFCASSVYPGQGTEQYFGPGTRLTVT.

CDR3 bases: TGTGCCAGCAGTTTTGACCCGGGATTAGCGGCCTACGAGCAGTACTTC. It encodes CASSFDPGLAAYEQYF. V usage is TRBV27 and J usage is TRBJ2-7; D is possibly TRBD2 (6 bases). The CDR3 sequence is 16 residues long. The germline V and J ends were trimmed by 3 bases and 2 bases, with 17 bases remaining between them. CDR1 is MNHEY and CDR2 is SMNVEV in the germline V gene (reference sequence).

CDR3 in amino acids: CASRGTGRYEQYF. CDR3 nucleotide sequence: TGTGCCAGCAGGGGTACAGGGAGGTACGAGCAGTACTTC. The J gene is TRBJ2-7, the V gene TRBV28; D could derive from TRBD1 or TRBD2 (6 bases each). Germline-derived CDR1 and CDR2 are MDHEN and SYDVKM. The ends were cut back, 6 bases at V and 4 bases at J, with 13 bases in the middle. This CDR3 region has 13 residues.

This rearrangement joins TRBV7-8 to TRBJ2-7; weak D call: TRBD1 (5 bases). The V gene's germline CDR1 is SGHVS and CDR2 FQNEAQ. Trimming cost V 1 base and J 6 bases, with 13 bases left between them. The CDR3 sequence is 14 residues long. The CDR3 sequence is CASSLVSAGSEQYF. The CDR3, as DNA: TGTGCCAGCAGCTTAGTATCGGCAGGGTCCGAGCAGTACTTC.

This clone was counted a single time. The J gene is TRBJ2-3, the V gene TRBV2; possible D gene TRBD2, 6 bases. The CDR3 has 12 amino acids. V gave up 7 bases and J gave up 12 bases, with 17 bases separating them. Germline CDR1 SNHLY, CDR2 FYNNEI. The CDR3 loop is CASIVDMEGQYF. The DNA for the CDR3 is TGTGCCAGCATCGTCGACATGGAGGGCCAGTATTTT.

The V gene is TRBV13, the J gene TRBJ1-5; D not certain. V lost 0 bases and J 4 bases, leaving 13 bases between the germline ends. The CDR3 sequence is 16 residues long. CDR1 is PRHDT and CDR2 is FYEKMQ in the germline V gene (reference sequence). This CDR3 is CASSLGLQDRNQPQHF. Here the CDR3 DNA reads TGTGCCAGCAGCTTAGGGCTTCAGGATCGAAATCAGCCCCAGCATTTT.

The chain recombines TRBV6-5 with TRBJ2-7; 7 bases map to TRBD2. CDR1 is MNHEY and CDR2 is SVGAGI in the germline V gene. The V and J ends lost 0 bases and 6 bases, in that order; junction bases with no gene match: 5. The CDR3 is made up of 14 amino acids. DNA for the CDR3: TGTGCCAGCAGTTACTCGGGGCGGGAGCGCGAGCAGTACTTC. It yields the protein CASSYSGREREQYF.

The V call is TRBV29-1, the J call TRBJ1-1; 12 bases are shared with TRBD1. V lost 4 bases and J lost 3; bases outside the gene matches: 3. The length of the CDR3 is 14 residues. Germline values: CDR1 SQVTM, CDR2 ANQGSEA. CDR3 loop: CSVGDRGRDTEAFF. In DNA form, the CDR3 reads TGCAGCGTTGGGGACAGGGGGCGGGACACTGAAGCTTTCTTT.

The V gene is TRBV7-8, the J gene TRBJ2-2; possible D gene TRBD1, 5 bases. The V and J ends lost 5 bases and 0 bases respectively, with 13 bases between them. The CDR3 extends over 16 amino acids. Per germline, CDR1 SGHVS and CDR2 FQNEAQ. CDR3 in DNA: TGTGCCAGCAGCCCCCCCTGGGGCGCGAACACCGGGGAGCTGTTTTTT. Translating gives CASSPPWGANTGELFF.

This rearrangement joins TRBV12-5 to TRBJ2-3; 7 bases map to TRBD1. Germline assignment: CDR1 LGHNT and CDR2 FRNRAP. The V gene end was trimmed by 5 bases and the J gene end by 10 bases; junction bases not matched to a gene: 6. CDR3 length equals 12 residues. The CDR3, as DNA: TGTGCTAGTGGTCCCCTGCAGGGGGCGCAGTATTTT. It encodes CASGPLQGAQYF. Variable domain in full (rest from reference TRBV12-5 and TRBJ2-3): DARVTQTPRHKVTEMGQEVTMRCQPILGHNTVFWYRQTMMQGLELLAYFRNRAPLDDSGMPKDRFSAEMPDATLATLKIQPSEPRDSAVYFCASGPLQGAQYFGPGTRLTVL.

The CDR3 coding sequence is TGTGCCAGCCTCCGGACAGGGACAGATACGCAGTATTTT. Its protein is CASLRTGTDTQYF. This rearrangement joins TRBV6-1 to TRBJ2-3; TRBD1 matches 8 bases. Germline assignment: CDR1 MNHNS and CDR2 SASEGT. The CDR3 has 13 residues. Losses at the gene ends were 8 bases for V and 3 bases for J; bases not matched to a gene: 4.

V and J are TRBV14 and TRBJ1-1; the D is unclear. CDR1 and CDR2 from the germline V gene are SGHDN and FVKESK. Deletions cut 0 bases from V and 1 base from J, with 12 bases between. This CDR3 contains 16 residues. In nucleotides, the CDR3 is TGTGCCAGCAGCCAAGAAGTACCAGGATGGAACACTGAAGCTTTCTTT. Translation gives CASSQEVPGWNTEAFF.